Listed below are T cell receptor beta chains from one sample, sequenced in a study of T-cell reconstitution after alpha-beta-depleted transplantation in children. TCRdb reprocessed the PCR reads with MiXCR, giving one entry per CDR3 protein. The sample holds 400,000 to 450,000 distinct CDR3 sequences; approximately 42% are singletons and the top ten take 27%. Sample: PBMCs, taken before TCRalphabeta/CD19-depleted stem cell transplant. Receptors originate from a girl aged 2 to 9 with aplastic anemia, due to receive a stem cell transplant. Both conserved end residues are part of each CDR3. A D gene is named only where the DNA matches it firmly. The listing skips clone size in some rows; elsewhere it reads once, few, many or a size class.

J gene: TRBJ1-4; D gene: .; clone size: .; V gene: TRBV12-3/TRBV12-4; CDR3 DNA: TGTGCCAGCAGTTTAGCGGATAATGAAAAACTGTTTTTT; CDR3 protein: CASSLADNEKLFF
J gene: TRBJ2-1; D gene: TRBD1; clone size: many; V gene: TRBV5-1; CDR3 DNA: TGCGCCAGCAGCCCCCTTAGACAGGGAAGCTCCTACAATGAGCAGTTCTTC; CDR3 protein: CASSPLRQGSSYNEQFF
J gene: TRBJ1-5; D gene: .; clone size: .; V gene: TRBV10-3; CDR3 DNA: TGTGCCATCAGTGAGTCTGAAAGTAATAGCAATCAGCCCCAGCATTTT; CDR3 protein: CAISESESNSNQPQHF
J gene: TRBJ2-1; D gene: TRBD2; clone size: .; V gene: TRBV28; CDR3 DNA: TGTGCCAGCAGTTTCAGAGCGGGGGCCTACAATGAGCAGTTCTTC; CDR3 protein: CASSFRAGAYNEQFF
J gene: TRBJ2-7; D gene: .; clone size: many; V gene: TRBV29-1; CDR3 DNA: TGCAGCGTTGAAACGGGGCGCGAGCAGTACTTC; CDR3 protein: CSVETGREQYF
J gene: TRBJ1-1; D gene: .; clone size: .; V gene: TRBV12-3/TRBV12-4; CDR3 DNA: TGTGCCAGCAGTTTGATTCGTGGTGAGACTGAAGCTTTCTTT; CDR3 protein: CASSLIRGETEAFF
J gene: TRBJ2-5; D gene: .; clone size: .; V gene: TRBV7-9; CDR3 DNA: TGTGCCAGCAGCAATGGACCTCGCCTCCAAGAGACCCAGTACTTC; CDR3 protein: CASSNGPRLQETQYF
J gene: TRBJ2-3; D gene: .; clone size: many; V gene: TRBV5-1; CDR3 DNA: TGCGCCAGCAGCTTGGGAAGGACAGATACGCAGTATTTT; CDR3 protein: CASSLGRTDTQYF
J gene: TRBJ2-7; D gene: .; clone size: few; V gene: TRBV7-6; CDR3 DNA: TGTGCCAGCAGCTTAGGGTCGGGGCAATCCTACGAGCAGTACTTC; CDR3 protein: CASSLGSGQSYEQYF
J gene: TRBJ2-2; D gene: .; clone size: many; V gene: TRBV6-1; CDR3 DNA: TGTGCCAGCAGTAGCGGTGATCGAACCGGGGAGCTGTTTTTT; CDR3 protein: CASSSGDRTGELFF
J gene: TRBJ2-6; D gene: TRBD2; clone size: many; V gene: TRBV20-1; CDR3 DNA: TGCAGTGCTAGTAGCGGGAGGGGGCCTGGGGCCAACGTCCTGACTTTC; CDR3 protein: CSASSGRGPGANVLTF
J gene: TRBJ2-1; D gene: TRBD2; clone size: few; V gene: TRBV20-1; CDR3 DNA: TGCAGTGCTCAAGCGGGAGGGCCAGGCAATGAGCAGTTCTTC; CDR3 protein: CSAQAGGPGNEQFF
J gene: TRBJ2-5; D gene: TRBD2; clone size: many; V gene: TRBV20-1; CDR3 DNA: TGCAGTGCTAGAGGAAGGACTAGCGGGAGAGGGGAGACCCAGTACTTC; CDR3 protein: CSARGRTSGRGETQYF
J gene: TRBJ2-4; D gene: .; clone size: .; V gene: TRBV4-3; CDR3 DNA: TGCGCCAGCAGCCAAGAGAGCCTCGGCGTTCAGTACTTC; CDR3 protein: CASSQESLGVQYF
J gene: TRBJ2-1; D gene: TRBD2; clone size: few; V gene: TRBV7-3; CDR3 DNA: TGTGCCAGCAGCTTAACCGGGAGGGGGTTTCGGGAGCAGTTCTTC; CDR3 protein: CASSLTGRGFREQFF
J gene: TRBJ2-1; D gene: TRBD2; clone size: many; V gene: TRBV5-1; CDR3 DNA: TGCGCCAGCAGCTTTGGGGGAGGGGTAGAGCAGTTCTTC; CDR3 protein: CASSFGGGVEQFF
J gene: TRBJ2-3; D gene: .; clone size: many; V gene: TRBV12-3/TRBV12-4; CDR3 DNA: TGTGCCAGCAGTAGAGCATCGACAGATACGCAGTATTTT; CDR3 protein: CASSRASTDTQYF
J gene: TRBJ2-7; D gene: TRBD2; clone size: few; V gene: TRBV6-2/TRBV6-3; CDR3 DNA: TGTGCCAGCAGTGGCAGCGGGGGCCCCTACGAGCAGTACTTC; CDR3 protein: CASSGSGGPYEQYF
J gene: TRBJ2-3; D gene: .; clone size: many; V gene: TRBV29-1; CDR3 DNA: TGCAGCGTTGTTTCGCTGATGGTTAGCGCCCACACAGATACGCAGTATTTT; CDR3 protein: CSVVSLMVSAHTDTQYF
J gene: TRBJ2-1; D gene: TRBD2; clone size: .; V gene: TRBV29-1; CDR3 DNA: TGCAGCGTTGTGTCTATTAGGGCTAGCGGGAGGTTTGGGAATGAGCAGTTCTTC; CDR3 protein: CSVVSIRASGRFGNEQFF
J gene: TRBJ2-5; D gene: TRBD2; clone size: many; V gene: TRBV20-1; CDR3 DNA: TGCAGTGCTAGAATCGCAAAGCGGGGGGCCATGGAAGAGACCCAGTACTTC; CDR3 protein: CSARIAKRGAMEETQYF
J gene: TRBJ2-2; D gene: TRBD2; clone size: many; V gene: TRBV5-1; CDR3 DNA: TGCGCCAGCAGCTTAAAGCGGGAGGGATCGAACACCGGGGAGCTGTTTTTT; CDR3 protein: CASSLKREGSNTGELFF
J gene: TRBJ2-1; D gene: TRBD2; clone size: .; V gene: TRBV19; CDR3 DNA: TGTGCCAGTAGTCACGGGACTAGCGGGGATGAGCAGTTCTTC; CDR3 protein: CASSHGTSGDEQFF
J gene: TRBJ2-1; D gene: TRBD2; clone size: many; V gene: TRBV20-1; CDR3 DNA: TGCAGTGCCGGCGGGAGGCTGGATGAGCAGTTCTTC; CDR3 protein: CSAGGRLDEQFF
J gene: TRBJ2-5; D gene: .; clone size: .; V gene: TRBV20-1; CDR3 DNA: TGCAGTGCGCTGCCAGGACAGTGTGCCTTAGAGACCCAGTACTTC; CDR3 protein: CSALPGQCALETQYF
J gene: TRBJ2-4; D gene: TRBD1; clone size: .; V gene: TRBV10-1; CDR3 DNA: TGCGCCAGCAGCGGACAGGGGGCACAAAACATTCAGTACTTC; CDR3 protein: CASSGQGAQNIQYF
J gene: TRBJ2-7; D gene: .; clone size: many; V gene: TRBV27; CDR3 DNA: TGTGCCAGCAGTTCTCAGGGGGGAGAATTTTACGAGCAGTACTTC; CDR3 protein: CASSSQGGEFYEQYF
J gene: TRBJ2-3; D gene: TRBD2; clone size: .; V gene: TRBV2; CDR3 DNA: TGTGCCAGCAGTGAACGTTCTAGCGGGCCAGATACGCAGTATTTT; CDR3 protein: CASSERSSGPDTQYF
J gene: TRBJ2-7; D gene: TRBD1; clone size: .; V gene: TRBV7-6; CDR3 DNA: TGTGCCAGCAGCTTTAACAAGGGACAGGCCTACGAGCAGTACTTC; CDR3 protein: CASSFNKGQAYEQYF
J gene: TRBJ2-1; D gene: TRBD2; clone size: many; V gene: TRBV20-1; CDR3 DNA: TGCAGTGCCGGACTAGCGGGAGAGTGGAATGAGCAGTTCTTC; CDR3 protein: CSAGLAGEWNEQFF
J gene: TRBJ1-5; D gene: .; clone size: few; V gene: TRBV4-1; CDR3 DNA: TGCGCCAGCAGCGCAGACGGGACCAATCAGCCCCAGCATTTT; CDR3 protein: CASSADGTNQPQHF
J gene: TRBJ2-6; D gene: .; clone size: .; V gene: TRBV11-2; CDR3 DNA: TGTGCCAGCAGCTTAGATAGGTGGACTGGGGCCAACGTCCTGACTTTC; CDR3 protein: CASSLDRWTGANVLTF
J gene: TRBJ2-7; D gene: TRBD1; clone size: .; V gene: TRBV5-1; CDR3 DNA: TGCGCCAGCAGCTCGACAGGGGACGGGGCCTACGAGCAGTACTTC; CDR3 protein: CASSSTGDGAYEQYF
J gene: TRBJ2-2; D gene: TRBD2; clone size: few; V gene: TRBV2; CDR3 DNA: TGTGCCAGCAAGAGTAGCGGGACTCTGAACACCGGGGAGCTGTTTTTT; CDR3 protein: CASKSSGTLNTGELFF
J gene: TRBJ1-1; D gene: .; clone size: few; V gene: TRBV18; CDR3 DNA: TGTGCCAGCTCACCACCGACATCTCAGGAAGCTTTCTTT; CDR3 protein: CASSPPTSQEAFF
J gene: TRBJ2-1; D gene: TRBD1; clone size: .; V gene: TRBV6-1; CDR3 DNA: TGTGCCAGCAGTGAACGGACAGGGAACTACAATGAGCAGTTCTTC; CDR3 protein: CASSERTGNYNEQFF
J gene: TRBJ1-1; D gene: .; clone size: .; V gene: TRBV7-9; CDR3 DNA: TGTGCCAGCAGCTTACGAAGAGAGATGAACACTGAAGCTTTCTTT; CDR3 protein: CASSLRREMNTEAFF
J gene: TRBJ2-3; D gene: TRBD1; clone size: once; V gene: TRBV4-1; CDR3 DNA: TGCGCCAGCAGGATACAGGGGGCCAGCACAGATACGCAGTATTTT; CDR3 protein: CASRIQGASTDTQYF
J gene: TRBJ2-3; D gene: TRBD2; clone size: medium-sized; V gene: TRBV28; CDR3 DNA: TGTGCCAACTCACGGAAGCGGGAGGGCGATACGCAGTATTTT; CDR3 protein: CANSRKREGDTQYF
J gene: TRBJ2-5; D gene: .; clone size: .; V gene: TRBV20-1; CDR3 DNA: TGCAGTGCTAGCGGGGAGACCCAGTACTTC; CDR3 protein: CSASGETQYF
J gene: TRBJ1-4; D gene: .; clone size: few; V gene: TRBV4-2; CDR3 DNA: TGTGCCAGCAGCCAAGAATCGGGGACTAATGAAAAACTGTTTTTT; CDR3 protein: CASSQESGTNEKLFF
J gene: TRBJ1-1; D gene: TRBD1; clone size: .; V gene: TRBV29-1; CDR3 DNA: TGCAGCGTTACAGGGGTCACTGAAGCTTTCTTT; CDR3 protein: CSVTGVTEAFF
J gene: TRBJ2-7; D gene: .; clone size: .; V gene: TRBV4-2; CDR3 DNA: TGTGCCAGCAGCCGAAAAGAAGGTGCCGGGACCTACGAGCAGTACTTC; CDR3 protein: CASSRKEGAGTYEQYF
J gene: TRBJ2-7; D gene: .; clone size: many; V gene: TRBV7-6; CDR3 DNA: TGTGCCAGCAGCTTAGAAGGTGGGCCATCCTACGAGCAGTACTTC; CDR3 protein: CASSLEGGPSYEQYF
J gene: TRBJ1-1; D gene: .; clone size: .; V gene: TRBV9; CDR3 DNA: TGTGCCAGCAGCGGCCCCCGAAGGGGAGCGGGAATGAACACTGAAGCTTTCTTT; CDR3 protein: CASSGPRRGAGMNTEAFF
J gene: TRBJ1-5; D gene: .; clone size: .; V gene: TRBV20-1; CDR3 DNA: TGCAGTGCTAGCGGCATAAGCAATCAGCCCCAGCATTTT; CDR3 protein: CSASGISNQPQHF
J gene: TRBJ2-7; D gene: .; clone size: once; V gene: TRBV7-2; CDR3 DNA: TGTGCCAGCGGTTTAGCGGTATCCTACGAGCAGTACTTC; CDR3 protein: CASGLAVSYEQYF
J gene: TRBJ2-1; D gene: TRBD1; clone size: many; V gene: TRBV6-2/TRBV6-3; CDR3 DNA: TGTGCCAGCGGACAGGCTTTTGAGTACAATGAGCAGTTCTTC; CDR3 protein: CASGQAFEYNEQFF
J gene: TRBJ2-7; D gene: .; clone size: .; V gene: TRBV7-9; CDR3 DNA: TGTGCCAGCAGCTCCAAAGTGGCCTACGAGCAGTACTTC; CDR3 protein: CASSSKVAYEQYF
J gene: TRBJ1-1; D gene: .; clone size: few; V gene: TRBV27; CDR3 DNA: TGTGCCAGCAGTTTGTTCCGACACTCCCTAGGGGAAGCTTTCTTT; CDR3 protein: CASSLFRHSLGEAFF
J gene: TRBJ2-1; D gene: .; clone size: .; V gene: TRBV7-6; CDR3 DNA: TGTGCCAGCAGCCCCGGACAGTTATCCTACAATGAGCAGTTCTTC; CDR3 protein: CASSPGQLSYNEQFF
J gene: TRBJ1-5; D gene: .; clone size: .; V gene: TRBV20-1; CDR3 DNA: TGCAGTGCGACGTTAACGACAAATAGCAATCAGCCCCAGCATTTT; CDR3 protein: CSATLTTNSNQPQHF